The present entry profiles one T cell receptor beta chain with its context. The data originate from a study of blood T cell repertoires in COVID-19. Study at large: T cells, B-cell-depleted T cells, or PBMCs supplied cDNA or gDNA.

The germline V and J ends were trimmed by 8 bases and 5 bases, with 18 bases remaining between them. The CDR3 is 14 residues long. Germline V CDR1 and CDR2: WSHSY, SAAADI. Clones were read by immunoSEQ multiplex PCR, and TCRdb kept only the in-frame ones, dropping some. The sample contains a few hundred thousand clones, roughly 85% of which appear only once. Sequenced input: peripheral blood. The sequence came from a woman between 18 and 29 years old with acute or convalescent COVID-19. This chain uses TRBV10-2 with TRBJ2-5; D is unclear. In DNA form, the CDR3 reads TGCGCCAGCGTACGAACTCTTCAGGCGGAGACCCAGTACTTC. This sequence encodes CASVRTLQAETQYF.